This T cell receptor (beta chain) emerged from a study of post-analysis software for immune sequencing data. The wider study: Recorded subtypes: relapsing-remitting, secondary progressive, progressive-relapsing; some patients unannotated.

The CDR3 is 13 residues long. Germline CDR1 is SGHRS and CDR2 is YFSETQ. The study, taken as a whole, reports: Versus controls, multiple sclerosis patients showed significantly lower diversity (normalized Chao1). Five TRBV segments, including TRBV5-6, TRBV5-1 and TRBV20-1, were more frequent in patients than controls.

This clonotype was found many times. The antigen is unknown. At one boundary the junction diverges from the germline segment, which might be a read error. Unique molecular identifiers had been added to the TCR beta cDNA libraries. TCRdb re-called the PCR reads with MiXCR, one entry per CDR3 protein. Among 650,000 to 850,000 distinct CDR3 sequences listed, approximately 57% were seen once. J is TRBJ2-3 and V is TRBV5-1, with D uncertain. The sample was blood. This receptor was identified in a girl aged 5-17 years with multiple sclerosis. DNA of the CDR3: TGTGCCAGCAGCTTAGATAGCACAGATACGCAGTATTTT. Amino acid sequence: CASSLDSTDTQYF.